This paragraph reports one TCR beta chain. The sample comes from a study of cytomegalovirus exposure and HLA in healthy donors. The PCR was carried out with 60 Vbeta primers and 13 Jbeta primers. Sequencing was performed with immunoSEQ multiplex PCR; in TCRdb, only in-frame clones are kept and a portion is missing. The table has approximately 140,000 clones, about four fifths seen once; the top ten hold around 3.2%. CDR1 is KGHSH, CDR2 LQKENI, per germline. The CDR3 has 15 amino acids. V shed 1 base, J shed 5 bases, and the junction held 7 bases outside the gene matches. The sample was PBMCs. This TCR came from a human donor in good health. The chain carries TRBV18 and TRBJ2-5; 7 bases match TRBD1. The CDR3 DNA reads as TGTGCCAGCTCACCACGGGACAGAGGACAGGAGACCCAGTACTTC. Its protein is CASSPRDRGQETQYF.